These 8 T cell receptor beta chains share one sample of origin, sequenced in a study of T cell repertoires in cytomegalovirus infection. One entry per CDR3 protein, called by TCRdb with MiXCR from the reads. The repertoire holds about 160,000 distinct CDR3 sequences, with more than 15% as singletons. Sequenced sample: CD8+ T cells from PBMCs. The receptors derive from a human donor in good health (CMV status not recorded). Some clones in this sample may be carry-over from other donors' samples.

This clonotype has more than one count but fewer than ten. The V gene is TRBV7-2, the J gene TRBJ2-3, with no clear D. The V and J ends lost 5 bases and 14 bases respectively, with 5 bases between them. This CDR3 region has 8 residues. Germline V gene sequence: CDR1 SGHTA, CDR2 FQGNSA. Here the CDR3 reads CASSPLYF. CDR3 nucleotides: TGTGCCAGCAGCCCGCTGTATTTT.

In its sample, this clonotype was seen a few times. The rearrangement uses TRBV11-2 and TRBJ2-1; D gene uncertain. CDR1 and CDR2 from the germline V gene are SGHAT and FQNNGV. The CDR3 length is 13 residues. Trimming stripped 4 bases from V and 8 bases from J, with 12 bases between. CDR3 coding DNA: TGTGCCAGCAGCTCAGCCTTGAGGCATGAGCAGTTCTTC. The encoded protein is CASSSALRHEQFF.

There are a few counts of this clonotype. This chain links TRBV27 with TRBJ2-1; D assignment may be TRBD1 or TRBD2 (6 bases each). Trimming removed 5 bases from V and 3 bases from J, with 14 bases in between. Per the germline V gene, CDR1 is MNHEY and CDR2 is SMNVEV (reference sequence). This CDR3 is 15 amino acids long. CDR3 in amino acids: CASSQEGEYYNEQFF. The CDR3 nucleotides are TGTGCCAGCAGTCAGGAGGGGGAGTACTACAATGAGCAGTTCTTC.

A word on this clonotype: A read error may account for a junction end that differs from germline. The DNA of the CDR3 is TGTGCCAGCACCTACGGTAGCGGGAAGTTCTTC. Translating gives CASTYGSGKFF. The V call is TRBV6-1, the J call TRBJ2-5; 8 bases align to TRBD2. The length of the CDR3 is 11 residues. CDR1 is MNHNS, CDR2 SASEGT, per germline.

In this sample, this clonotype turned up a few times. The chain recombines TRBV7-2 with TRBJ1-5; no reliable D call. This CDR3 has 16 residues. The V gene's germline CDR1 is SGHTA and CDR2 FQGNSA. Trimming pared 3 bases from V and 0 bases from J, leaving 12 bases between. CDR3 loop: CASSFGRGFSNQPQHF. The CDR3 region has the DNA TGTGCCAGCAGCTTTGGGCGAGGGTTTAGCAATCAGCCCCAGCATTTT.

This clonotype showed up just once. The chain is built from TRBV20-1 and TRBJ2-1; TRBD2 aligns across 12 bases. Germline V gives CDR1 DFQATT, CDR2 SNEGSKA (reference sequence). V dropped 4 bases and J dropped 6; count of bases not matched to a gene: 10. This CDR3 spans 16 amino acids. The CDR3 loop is CSANRLAGELLNEQFF. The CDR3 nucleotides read TGCAGTGCTAACCGACTAGCGGGAGAGCTACTCAATGAGCAGTTCTTC.

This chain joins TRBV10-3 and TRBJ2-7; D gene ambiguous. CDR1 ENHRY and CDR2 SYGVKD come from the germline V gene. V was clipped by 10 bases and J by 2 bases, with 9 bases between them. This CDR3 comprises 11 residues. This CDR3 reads CATLEAYEQYF. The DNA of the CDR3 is TGTGCCACCTTAGAAGCCTACGAGCAGTACTTC.

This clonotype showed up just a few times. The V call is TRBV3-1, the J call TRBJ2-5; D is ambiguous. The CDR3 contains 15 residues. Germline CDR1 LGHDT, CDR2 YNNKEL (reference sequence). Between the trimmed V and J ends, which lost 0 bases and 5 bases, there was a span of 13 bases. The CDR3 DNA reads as TGTGCCAGCAGCCAAGAACTCTTAGAAGGCGAGACCCAGTACTTC. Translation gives CASSQELLEGETQYF.